This TCR beta chain is from a study of blood T cell repertoires in COVID-19. Overall study context: There were acute and convalescent COVID-19 samples, and they came from the United States, Italy and Spain.

In the authors' methods: Cell counts per sample came from amplifying reference gene primers. Assay used: immunoSEQ multiplex PCR; TCRdb lists only in-frame clones, some missing. The D gene and trimming were derived from the DNA, and the V and J assignments and clone size from that table. The repertoire holds around 130,000 clones, with over 75% as singletons. Trimming took 6 bases from V and 2 from J; bases not matched to a gene: 9. Germline V gene data show CDR1 as ENHRY and CDR2 as SYGVKD. The CDR3 sequence is 16 residues long. This TCR came from a man between 45 and 60 years old with acute or convalescent COVID-19. This chain links TRBV10-3 with TRBJ2-3, with 9 bases matching TRBD2. Sequences were obtained from peripheral blood. The CDR3 nucleotides are TGTGCCATCAGCCCGGGGCTAGCGGGGAACACAGATACGCAGTATTTT. Translated: CAISPGLAGNTDTQYF.